This paragraph reports one T cell receptor (beta chain). This receptor's antigen is unknown. Per-nucleotide qualities are absent, and no much larger clonotype sits a single base away. These data come from a study of T cell changes during pregnancy in multiple sclerosis (dated by TCRdb to the late 2010s). As for the study more broadly: Changes in the T cell repertoire over the course of pregnancy were examined in this study in women with multiple sclerosis.

Taken from the germline V gene (reference sequence), the CDR1 and CDR2 loops are LNHNV and YYDKDF. The CDR3 has 15 amino acids, counting the end cysteine and phenylalanine. Kept here is only the CDR3 DNA, which spans 45 bases and is read in frame from base 1. V is reduced by 5 bases and J by 4 bases, leaving a spacing of 15 bases between them. Libraries came from the immunoSEQ multiplex PCR assay. TCRdb mirrors the immuneACCESS table, restricted to in-frame sequences. Some clones are absent from its copies; in checked studies, under half trace to an unresolved V gene, and the reason for the others is unknown. Present in this sample are roughly 18,000 clones, more than 75% of which were seen just once. In total, the top ten clones hold 9% to 10% of the sample.

The chain is encoded by TRBV15 joined to TRBJ1-5, and TRBD1 may be the D gene, going by 6 matching bases. The sample here was CD8+ T cells from peripheral blood mononuclear cells, taken after pregnancy. This clonotype was sampled from a female donor with multiple sclerosis, enrolled in a pregnancy study. CDR3 loop: CATSGQGRVNQPQHF. The DNA sequence reads TGTGCCACCAGCGGCCAGGGGCGGGTGAATCAGCCCCAGCATTTT. Where the CDR3 stops, the reference TRBV15 and TRBJ1-5 genes take over; the full variable domain is DAMVIQNPRYQVTQFGKPVTLSCSQTLNHNVMYWYQQKSSQAPKLLFHYYDKDFNNEADTPDNFQSRRPNTSFCFLDIRSPGLGDTAMYLCATSGQGRVNQPQHFGDGTRLSIL.